This entry lists 15 T cell receptor beta chains sequenced from one sample in a study of tumor and adjacent non-tumor tissue in lung cancer. A modified ARM-PCR protocol with three rounds of nested PCR amplified TCRbeta. TCRdb ran MiXCR on the multiplex PCR reads and lists one entry per CDR3 protein. Of 90,000 to 130,000 distinct CDR3 sequences in the sample, 84% are singletons; the top ten hold about 23%. This sample's RNA came from whole unsorted tissue. Sequenced sample: lung tumor tissue. The origin of the receptors is a man between 65 and 85 years old with non-small cell lung cancer.

The chain couples TRBV29-1 to TRBJ2-5; a weak D match, TRBD1 (6 bases). CDR3 size: 14 residues. Germline CDR1 SQVTM, CDR2 ANQGSEA. V was trimmed by 4 bases and J by 4 bases, leaving 16 bases between them. The CDR3 sequence is CSVASRQVRETQYF. The CDR3 DNA follows: TGCAGCGTTGCATCACGACAGGTCCGAGAGACCCAGTACTTC.

Worth noting for this clonotype: The CDR3 ends on some other residue instead of the conserved phenylalanine or tryptophan, so this is likely a read error. The V gene is TRBV11-1, the J gene TRBJ2-3; possibly TRBD2 for D (6 bases). Per the germline V gene, CDR1 is SGHAT and CDR2 is FQDESV (reference sequence). The CDR3 has 17 residues. CDR3 DNA sequence: TGTGCCAGCACCTTGCGGGGCAGGGAAAGGAGAACAGATACACAGTATTCT. This encodes CASTLRGRERRTDTQYS.

On this clonotype itself: A much larger clone is a single base away; this may be a read error. V gene TRBV20-1 combines with J gene TRBJ2-3; D assignment may be TRBD1 or TRBD2 (5 bases each). CDR3 length: 13 amino acids. The germline V gene has CDR1 DFQATT and CDR2 SNEGSKA (reference sequence). The CDR3 bases are TGCAGTGCTAGAGATTTGAGGGGAGATAAGCAGTATTTT. Protein sequence: CSARDLRGDKQYF.

Concerning this clonotype: A junction boundary mismatches the germline segment, possibly from a read error. This chain joins TRBV28 and TRBJ2-5, with D uncertain. Germline CDR1 and CDR2: MDHEN and SYDVKM. This CDR3 is built from 16 residues. CDR3 region: CASSFNVYRAAETQLF. CDR3 coding DNA: TGTGCCAGCAGTTTTAATGTCTACCGTGCCGCAGAGACCCAGCTCTTC.

Remarks on this clonotype: One junction end does not reproduce the germline sequence, and a read error may be involved. The rearrangement uses TRBV29-1 and TRBJ2-2; TRBD2 might be the D (5 bases). CDR1 is SQVTM, CDR2 ANQGSEA, per germline. The CDR3 extends over 13 amino acids. The CDR3 DNA reads TGCAGCGTTGCAGGCGGTAAAACCGGGGAGTTGTTTTTT. This codes for CSVAGGKTGELFF.

CDR3 nucleotide sequence: TGCGCCAGCAGACGAACACTAGCGGGAGAGGGGGACAAGCAGTACTTC. Its protein product is CASRRTLAGEGDKQYF. J is TRBJ2-7 and V is TRBV4-1; 11 bases fit TRBD2. This CDR3 contains 16 residues. The germline V gene encodes CDR1 MGHRA and CDR2 YSYEKL. V shed 6 bases and J 8 bases; nucleotides not matched to a gene: 15.

Comments on this clonotype: One end of the junction varies from germline; a read error may be responsible. The chain is built from TRBV11-2 and TRBJ1-4; maybe TRBD1 (6 bases). The V gene's germline CDR1 is SGHAT and CDR2 FQNNGV. The CDR3 is 15 residues long. CDR3 protein: CAGSRSGTSSEKLVF. The DNA for the CDR3 is TGTGCCGGCAGCAGAAGTGGGACAAGTAGTGAAAAACTGGTTTTT.

Turning to this clonotype: This sequence may be a read error, since a much larger clone differs from it by one base. The chain uses TRBV23-1 and TRBJ2-7; D is undetermined. TRBV23-1 is known as an ORF, though its function is uncertain. The CDR3 is made up of 18 amino acids. V lost 0 bases and J lost 3, with 21 bases in between. CDR3 region: CASSQSGPVHPVYYEQYF. The DNA of the CDR3 is TGCGCCAGCAGTCAATCGGGCCCGGTCCACCCGGTCTACTACGAGCAGTACTTC.

On this clonotype itself: The junction departs from the called germline gene at one end, perhaps through a read error. The CDR3 loop reads CASSPGDTFSYEQNF. The DNA for the CDR3 is TGTGCCAGCAGCCCGGGGGACACATTCTCGTACGAGCAGAACTTC. The V call is TRBV7-9, the J call TRBJ2-7; D could derive from TRBD1 or TRBD2 (6 bases each). The CDR3 contains 15 residues. CDR1 is SEHNR and CDR2 is FQNEAQ in the germline V gene (reference sequence).

This chain links TRBV6-1 with TRBJ2-1; TRBD1 might be the D (5 bases). This CDR3 is built from 16 residues. Germline loops: CDR1 MNHNS, CDR2 SASEGT. CDR3 bases: TGTGGGAGCACCCTAAGGGGCGGCACCGGGTCCAATGAGCAGTTCTTC. It yields the protein CGSTLRGGTGSNEQFF.

On this clonotype: Since a much larger clone is just one base distant, this may be a read error. The final CDR3 position lacks the conserved phenylalanine or tryptophan, pointing to a likely read error. The chain carries TRBV20-1 and TRBJ2-4; D is unclear. Trimming removed 3 bases from V and 6 bases from J, with 12 bases in between. Germline assignment: CDR1 DFQATT and CDR2 SNEGSKA (reference sequence). The CDR3 sequence is 13 residues long. For the CDR3, the DNA is TGCAGTGCTAGGTCGTCAGGCCCAAACATTCAGTACTTA. Translation gives CSARSSGPNIQYL.

To note about this clonotype: The junction differs from germline at one of its ends, possibly a read error. This chain joins TRBV5-5 and TRBJ1-1; D remains ambiguous. This CDR3 comprises 13 residues. CDR1 is SGHKS and CDR2 is YYEKEE in the germline V gene (reference sequence). CDR3 protein: CASSLGLNTEVFF. The CDR3 DNA reads as TGTGCCAGCAGCTTAGGACTGAACACTGAAGTTTTCTTT.

This clonotype was counted a single time. One end of the junction varies from germline; a read error may be responsible. This rearrangement joins TRBV11-3 to TRBJ2-2, with 9 nucleotides matching TRBD2. This CDR3 region has 16 residues. The germline V gene has CDR1 SGHNT and CDR2 YENEEA. The CDR3 sequence: CASSCRAVAGAGGLFF. The CDR3 nucleotides read TGTGCCAGCAGCTGCCGGGCAGTAGCGGGGGCCGGGGGGCTGTTTTTT. The full variable domain, its missing parts supplied by reference TRBV11-3 and TRBJ2-2, is EAGVVQSPRYKIIEKKQPVAFWCNPISGHNTLYWYLQNLGQGPELLIRYENEEAVDDSQLPKDRFSAERLKGVDSTLKIQPAELGDSAVYLCASSCRAVAGAGGLFFGEGSRLTVL.

Comments on this clonotype: One end of the junction does not line up with germline, which may come from a read error. The V and J genes are TRBV20-1 and TRBJ1-5, with a possible D match to TRBD1 (6 bases). The CDR3 consists of 13 residues. Germline values: CDR1 DFQATT, CDR2 SNEGSKA (reference sequence). CDR3 protein: CSAWGGPERPHHF. CDR3 coding DNA: TGCAGTGCTTGGGGGGGCCCTGAAAGACCTCACCACTTT.

The V and J genes are TRBV7-3 and TRBJ2-5, with 7 bases matching TRBD1. The CDR3 sequence is 15 residues long. CDR1 and CDR2 (germline): SGHTA, FQGTGA. The V and J ends lost 2 bases and 5 bases, in that order; junction bases with no gene match: 8. CDR3 bases: TGTGCCAGCAGCTTATTGGGACAAGGGGGCGAGACCCAGTACTTC. Translated, it gives CASSLLGQGGETQYF. The complete variable domain, with remaining parts taken from reference TRBV7-3 and TRBJ2-5, reads GAGVSQTPSNKVTEKGKYVELRCDPISGHTALYWYRQSLGQGPEFLIYFQGTGAADDSGLPNDRFFAVRPEGSVSTLKIQRTERGDSAVYLCASSLLGQGGETQYFGPGTRLLVL.